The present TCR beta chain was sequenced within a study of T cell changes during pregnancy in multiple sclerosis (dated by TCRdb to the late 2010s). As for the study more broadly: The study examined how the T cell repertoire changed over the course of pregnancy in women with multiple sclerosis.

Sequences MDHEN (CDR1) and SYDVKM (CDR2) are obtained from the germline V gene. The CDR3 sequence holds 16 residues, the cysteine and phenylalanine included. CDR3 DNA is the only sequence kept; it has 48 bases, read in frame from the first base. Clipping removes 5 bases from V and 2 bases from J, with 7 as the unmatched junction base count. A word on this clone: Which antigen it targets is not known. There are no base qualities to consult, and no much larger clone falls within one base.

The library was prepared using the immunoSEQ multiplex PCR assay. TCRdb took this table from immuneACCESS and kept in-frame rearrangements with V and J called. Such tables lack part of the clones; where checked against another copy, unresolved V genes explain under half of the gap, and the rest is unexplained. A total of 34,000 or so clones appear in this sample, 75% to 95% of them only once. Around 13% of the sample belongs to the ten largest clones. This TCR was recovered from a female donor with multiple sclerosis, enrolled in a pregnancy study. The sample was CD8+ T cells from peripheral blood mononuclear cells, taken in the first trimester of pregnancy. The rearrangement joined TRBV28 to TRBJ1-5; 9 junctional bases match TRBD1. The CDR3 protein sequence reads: CASSATGGSGNQPQHF. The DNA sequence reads TGTGCCAGCAGTGCCACAGGGGGCTCGGGCAATCAGCCCCAGCATTTT.